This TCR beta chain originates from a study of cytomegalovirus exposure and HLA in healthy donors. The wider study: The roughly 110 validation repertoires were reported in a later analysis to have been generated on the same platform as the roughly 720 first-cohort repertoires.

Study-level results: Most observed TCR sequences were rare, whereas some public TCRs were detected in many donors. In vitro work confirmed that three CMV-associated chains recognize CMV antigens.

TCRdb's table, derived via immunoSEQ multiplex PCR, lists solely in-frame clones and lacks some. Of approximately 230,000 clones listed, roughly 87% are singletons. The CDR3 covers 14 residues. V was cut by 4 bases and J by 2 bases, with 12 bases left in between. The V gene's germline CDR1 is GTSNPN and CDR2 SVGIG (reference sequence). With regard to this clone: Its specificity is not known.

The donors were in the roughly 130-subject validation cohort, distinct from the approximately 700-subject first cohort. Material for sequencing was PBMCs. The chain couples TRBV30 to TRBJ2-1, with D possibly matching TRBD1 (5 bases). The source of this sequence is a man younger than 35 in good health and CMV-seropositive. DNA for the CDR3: TGTGCCTGGAAACCAGGACAAACCTACAATGAGCAGTTCTTC. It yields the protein CAWKPGQTYNEQFF.